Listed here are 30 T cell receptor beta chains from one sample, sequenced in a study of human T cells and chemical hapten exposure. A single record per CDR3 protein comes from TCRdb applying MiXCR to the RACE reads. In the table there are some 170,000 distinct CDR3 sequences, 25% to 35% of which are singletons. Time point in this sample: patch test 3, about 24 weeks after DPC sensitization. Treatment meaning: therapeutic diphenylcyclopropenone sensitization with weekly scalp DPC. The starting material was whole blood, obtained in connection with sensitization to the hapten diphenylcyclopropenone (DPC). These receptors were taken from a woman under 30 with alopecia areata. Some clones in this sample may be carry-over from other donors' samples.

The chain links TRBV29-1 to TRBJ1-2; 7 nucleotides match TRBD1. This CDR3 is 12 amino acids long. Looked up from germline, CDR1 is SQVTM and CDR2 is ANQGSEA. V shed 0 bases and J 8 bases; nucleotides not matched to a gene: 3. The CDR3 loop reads CSVEEGRGGYTF. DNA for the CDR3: TGCAGCGTTGAAGAGGGCAGGGGGGGCTACACCTTC.

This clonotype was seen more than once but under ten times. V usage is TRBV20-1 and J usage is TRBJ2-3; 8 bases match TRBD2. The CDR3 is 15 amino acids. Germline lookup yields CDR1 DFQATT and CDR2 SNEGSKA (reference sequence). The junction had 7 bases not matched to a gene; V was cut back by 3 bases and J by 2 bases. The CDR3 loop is CSASVGGGNTDTQYF. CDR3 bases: TGCAGTGCTAGCGTTGGCGGGGGGAACACAGATACGCAGTATTTT.

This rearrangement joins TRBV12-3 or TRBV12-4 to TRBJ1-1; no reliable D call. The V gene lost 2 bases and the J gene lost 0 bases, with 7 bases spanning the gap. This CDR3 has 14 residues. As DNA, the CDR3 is TGTGCCAGCAGTTTAAGGGAGTTGAACACTGAAGCTTTCTTT. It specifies CASSLRELNTEAFF.

CDR3 in DNA: TGTGCCAGCAGTGAAGGGTATGGCTATGGCTACACCTTC. It codes for CASSEGYGYGYTF. The chain uses TRBV2 and TRBJ1-2; D gene ambiguous. The germline V gene has CDR1 SNHLY and CDR2 FYNNEI. The CDR3 has 13 amino acids. V lost 1 base, J lost 4 bases, and 7 bases lay in between.

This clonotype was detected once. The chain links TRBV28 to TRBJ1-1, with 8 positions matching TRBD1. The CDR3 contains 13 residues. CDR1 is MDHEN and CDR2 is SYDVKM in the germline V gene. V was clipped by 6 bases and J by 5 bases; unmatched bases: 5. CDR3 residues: CASSEQGGTEAFF. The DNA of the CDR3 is TGTGCCAGCAGCGAACAGGGGGGAACTGAAGCTTTCTTT.

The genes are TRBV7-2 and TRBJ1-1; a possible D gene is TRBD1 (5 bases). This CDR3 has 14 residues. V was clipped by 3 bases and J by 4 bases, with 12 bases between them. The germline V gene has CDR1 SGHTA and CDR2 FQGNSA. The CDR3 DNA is TGTGCCAGCAGCTTCGGGGGTCTACTCACTGAAGCTTTCTTT. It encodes CASSFGGLLTEAFF.

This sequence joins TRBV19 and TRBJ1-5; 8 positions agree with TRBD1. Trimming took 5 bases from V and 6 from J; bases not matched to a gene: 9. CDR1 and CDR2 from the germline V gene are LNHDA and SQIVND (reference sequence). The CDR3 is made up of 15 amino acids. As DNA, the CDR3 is TGTGCCAGTAGTCCCGGGACAGGCTACCGTCAGCCCCAGCATTTT. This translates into CASSPGTGYRQPQHF.

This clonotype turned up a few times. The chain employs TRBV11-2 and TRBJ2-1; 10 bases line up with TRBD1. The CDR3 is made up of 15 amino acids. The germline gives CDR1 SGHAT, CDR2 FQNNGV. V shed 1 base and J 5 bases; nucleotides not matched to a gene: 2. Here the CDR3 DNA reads TGTGCCAGCAGCTTAGGGGACAGGGGAAACAATGAGCAGTTCTTC. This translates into CASSLGDRGNNEQFF. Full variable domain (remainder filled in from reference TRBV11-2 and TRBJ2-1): EAGVAQSPRYKIIEKRQSVAFWCNPISGHATLYWYQQILGQGPKLLIQFQNNGVVDDSQLPKDRFSAERLKGVDSTLKIQPAKLEDSAVYLCASSLGDRGNNEQFFGPGTRLTVL.

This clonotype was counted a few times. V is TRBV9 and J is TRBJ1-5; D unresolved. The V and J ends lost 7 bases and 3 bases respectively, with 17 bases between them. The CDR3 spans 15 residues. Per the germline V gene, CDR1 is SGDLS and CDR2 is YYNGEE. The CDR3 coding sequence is TGTGCCAGCTCCCAAGTTGGGGATAACAATCAGCCCCAGCATTTT. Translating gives CASSQVGDNNQPQHF. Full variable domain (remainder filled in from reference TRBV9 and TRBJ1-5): DSGVTQTPKHLITATGQRVTLRCSPRSGDLSVYWYQQSLDQGLQFLIQYYNGEERAKGNILERFSAQQFPDLHSELNLSSLELGDSALYFCASSQVGDNNQPQHFGDGTRLSIL.

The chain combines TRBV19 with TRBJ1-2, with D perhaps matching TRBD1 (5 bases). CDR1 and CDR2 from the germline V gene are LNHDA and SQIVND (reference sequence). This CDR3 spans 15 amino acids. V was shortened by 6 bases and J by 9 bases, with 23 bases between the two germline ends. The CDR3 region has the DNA TGTGCCAGTAGCCCCACTTGGGCAGGGAAGAACCGCTACACCTTC. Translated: CASSPTWAGKNRYTF. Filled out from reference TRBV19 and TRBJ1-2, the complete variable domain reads DGGITQSPKYLFRKEGQNVTLSCEQNLNHDAMYWYRQDPGQGLRLIYYSQIVNDFQKGDIAEGYSVSREKKESFPLTVTSAQKNPTAFYLCASSPTWAGKNRYTFGSGTRLTVV.

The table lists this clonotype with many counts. The DNA of the CDR3 is TGTGCCAGCAGGGGAGTAAATACGCAGTATTTT. Protein: CASRGVNTQYF. The chain has TRBV25-1 and TRBJ2-3, with TRBD2 as a possible D gene (5 bases). The CDR3 covers 11 residues. CDR1 is MGHDK and CDR2 is SYGVNS in the germline V gene. V was shortened by 6 bases and J by 7 bases, with 8 bases between the two germline ends.

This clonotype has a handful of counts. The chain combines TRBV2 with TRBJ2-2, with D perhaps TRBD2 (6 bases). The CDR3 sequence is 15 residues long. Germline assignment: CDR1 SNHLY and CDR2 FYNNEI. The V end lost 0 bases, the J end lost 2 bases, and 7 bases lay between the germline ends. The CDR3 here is CASSEAAGNTGELFF. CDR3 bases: TGTGCCAGCAGTGAAGCCGCGGGAAACACCGGGGAGCTGTTTTTT.

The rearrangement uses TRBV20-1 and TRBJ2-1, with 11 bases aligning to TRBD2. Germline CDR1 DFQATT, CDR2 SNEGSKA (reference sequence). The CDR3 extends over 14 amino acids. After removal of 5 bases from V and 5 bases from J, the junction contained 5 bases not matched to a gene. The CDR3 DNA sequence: TGCAGTGCTGCCGGGACTAGCGGCCACAATGAGCAGTTCTTC. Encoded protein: CSAAGTSGHNEQFF.

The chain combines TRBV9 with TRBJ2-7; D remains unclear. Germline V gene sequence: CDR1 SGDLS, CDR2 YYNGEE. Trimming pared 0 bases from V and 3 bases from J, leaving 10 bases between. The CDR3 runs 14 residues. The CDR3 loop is CASSVDGRNYEQYF. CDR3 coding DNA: TGTGCCAGCAGCGTAGATGGCAGGAACTACGAGCAGTACTTC.

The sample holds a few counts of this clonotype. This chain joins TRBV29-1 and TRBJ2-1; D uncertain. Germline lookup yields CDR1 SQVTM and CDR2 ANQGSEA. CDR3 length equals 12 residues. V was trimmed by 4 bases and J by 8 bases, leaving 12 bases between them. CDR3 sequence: CSVVVNSHEQFF. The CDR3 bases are TGCAGCGTTGTAGTTAACTCCCATGAGCAGTTCTTC.

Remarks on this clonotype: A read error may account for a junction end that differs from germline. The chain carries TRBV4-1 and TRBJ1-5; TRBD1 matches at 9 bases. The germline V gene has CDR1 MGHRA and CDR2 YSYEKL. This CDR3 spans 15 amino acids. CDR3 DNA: TGCGTCAGCAGCCAAGGGACAGGGCACAATCAGCCCCAGCATTTT. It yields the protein CVSSQGTGHNQPQHF.

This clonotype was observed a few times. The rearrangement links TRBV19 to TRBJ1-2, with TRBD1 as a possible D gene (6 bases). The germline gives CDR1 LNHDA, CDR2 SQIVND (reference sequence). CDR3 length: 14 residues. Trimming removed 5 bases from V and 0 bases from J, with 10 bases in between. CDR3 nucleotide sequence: TGTGCCAGTAGTCCCAGGGGAGCTAACTATGGCTACACCTTC. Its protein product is CASSPRGANYGYTF.

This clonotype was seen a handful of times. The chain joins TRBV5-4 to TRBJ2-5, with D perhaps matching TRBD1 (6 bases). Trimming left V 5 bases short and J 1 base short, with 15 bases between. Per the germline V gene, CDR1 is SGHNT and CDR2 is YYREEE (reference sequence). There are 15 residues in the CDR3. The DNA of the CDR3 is TGTGCCAGCAGTTCTGGGGGCGATCTCCAAGAGACCCAGTACTTC. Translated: CASSSGGDLQETQYF.

DNA of the CDR3: TGCAGCGTTGAAGAAGGAGGGACTAGCGGATGGAGCATTCAGTACTTC. Residues: CSVEEGGTSGWSIQYF. The genes are TRBV29-1 and TRBJ2-4, with 11 bases identical to TRBD2. The CDR3 extends over 16 amino acids. Germline V gives CDR1 SQVTM, CDR2 ANQGSEA. V trimming: 0 bases; J trimming: 9 bases; junction bases outside the gene matches: 10.

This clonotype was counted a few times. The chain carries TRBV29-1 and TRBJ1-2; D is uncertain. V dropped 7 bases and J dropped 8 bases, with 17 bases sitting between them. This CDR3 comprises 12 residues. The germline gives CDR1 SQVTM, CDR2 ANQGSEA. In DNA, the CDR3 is TGCAGCGCCGGGTCACCTTCCCGCGGCTACACCTTC. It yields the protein CSAGSPSRGYTF.

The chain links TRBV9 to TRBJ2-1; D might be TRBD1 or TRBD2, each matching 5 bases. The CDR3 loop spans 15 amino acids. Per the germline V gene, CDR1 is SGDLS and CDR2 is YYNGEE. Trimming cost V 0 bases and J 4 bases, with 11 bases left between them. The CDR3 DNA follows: TGTGCCAGCAGCGTAGCTGGGGGTGGGTACAATGAGCAGTTCTTC. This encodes CASSVAGGGYNEQFF. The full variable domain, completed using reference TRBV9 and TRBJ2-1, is DSGVTQTPKHLITATGQRVTLRCSPRSGDLSVYWYQQSLDQGLQFLIQYYNGEERAKGNILERFSAQQFPDLHSELNLSSLELGDSALYFCASSVAGGGYNEQFFGPGTRLTVL.

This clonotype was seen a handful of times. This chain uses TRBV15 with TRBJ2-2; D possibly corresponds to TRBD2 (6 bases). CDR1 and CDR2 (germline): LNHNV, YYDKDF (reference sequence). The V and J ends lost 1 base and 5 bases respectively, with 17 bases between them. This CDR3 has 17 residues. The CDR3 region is CATSRGGRGRGTGELFF. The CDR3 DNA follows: TGTGCCACCAGCAGAGGCGGTCGGGGCCGGGGGACCGGGGAGCTGTTTTTT.

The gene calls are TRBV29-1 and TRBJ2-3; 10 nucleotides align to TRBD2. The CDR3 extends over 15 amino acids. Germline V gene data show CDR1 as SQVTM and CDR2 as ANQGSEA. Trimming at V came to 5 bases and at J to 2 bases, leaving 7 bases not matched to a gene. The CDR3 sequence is CSVLNLAGATDTQYF. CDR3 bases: TGCAGCGTTCTAAACCTAGCGGGAGCCACAGATACGCAGTATTTT.

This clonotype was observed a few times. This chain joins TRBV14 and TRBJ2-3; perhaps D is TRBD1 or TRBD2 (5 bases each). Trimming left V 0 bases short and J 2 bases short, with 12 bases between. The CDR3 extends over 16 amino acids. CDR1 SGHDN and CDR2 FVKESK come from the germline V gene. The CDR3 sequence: CASSQESGPPTDTQYF. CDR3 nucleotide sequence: TGTGCCAGCAGCCAAGAATCGGGGCCGCCCACAGATACGCAGTATTTT. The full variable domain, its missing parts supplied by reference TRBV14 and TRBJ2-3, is EAGVTQFPSHSVIEKGQTVTLRCDPISGHDNLYWYRRVMGKEIKFLLHFVKESKQDESGMPNNRFLAERTGGTYSTLKVQPAELEDSGVYFCASSQESGPPTDTQYFGPGTRLTVL.

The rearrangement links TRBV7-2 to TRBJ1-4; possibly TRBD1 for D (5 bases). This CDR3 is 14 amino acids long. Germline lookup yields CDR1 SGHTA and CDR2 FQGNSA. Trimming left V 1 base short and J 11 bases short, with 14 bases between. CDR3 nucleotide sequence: TGTGCCAGCAGCTTAGGAGGGGTAAAAAAGAAACTGTTTTTT. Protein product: CASSLGGVKKKLFF.

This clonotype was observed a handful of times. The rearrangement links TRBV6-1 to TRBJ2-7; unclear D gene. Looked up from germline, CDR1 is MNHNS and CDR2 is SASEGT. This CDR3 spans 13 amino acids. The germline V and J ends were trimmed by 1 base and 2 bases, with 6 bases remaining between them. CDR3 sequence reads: CASSEGPAYEQYF. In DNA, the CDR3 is TGTGCCAGCAGTGAAGGGCCGGCCTACGAGCAGTACTTC.

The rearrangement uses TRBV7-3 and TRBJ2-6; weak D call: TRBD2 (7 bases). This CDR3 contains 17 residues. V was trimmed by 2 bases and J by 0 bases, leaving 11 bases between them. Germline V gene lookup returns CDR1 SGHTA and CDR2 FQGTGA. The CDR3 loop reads CASSLQGGGSGANVLTF. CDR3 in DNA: TGTGCCAGCAGCTTACAAGGGGGGGGCTCTGGGGCCAACGTCCTGACTTTC.

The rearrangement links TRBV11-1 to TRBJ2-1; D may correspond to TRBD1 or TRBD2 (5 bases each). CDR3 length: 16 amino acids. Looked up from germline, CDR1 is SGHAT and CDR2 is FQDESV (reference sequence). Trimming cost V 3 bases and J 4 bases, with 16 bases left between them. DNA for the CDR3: TGTGCCAGCAGCTTGCGGCCCGGGGCCACTTACAATGAGCAGTTCTTC. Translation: CASSLRPGATYNEQFF.

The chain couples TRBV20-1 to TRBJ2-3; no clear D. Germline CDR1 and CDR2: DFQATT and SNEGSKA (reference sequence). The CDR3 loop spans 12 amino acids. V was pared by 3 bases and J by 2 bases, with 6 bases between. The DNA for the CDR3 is TGCAGTGCTAGGGTTATCACAGATACGCAGTATTTT. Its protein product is CSARVITDTQYF.

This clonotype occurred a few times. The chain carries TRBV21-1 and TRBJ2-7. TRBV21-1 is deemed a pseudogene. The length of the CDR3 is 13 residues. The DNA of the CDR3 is TGTGCCAGCAGCCGACGACACTCCTACGAGCAGTACTTC. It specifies CASSRRHSYEQYF.